This TCR beta chain came from a study of blood T cell repertoires in COVID-19. Looking at the study overall: COVID-19 samples from acute and convalescent phases originated in the United States, Italy and Spain. T cells, B-cell-depleted T cells, or PBMCs provided the cDNA or gDNA that served as material.

In the original processing: Estimation of nucleated cell counts relied on the amplification of reference gene primers. Generated by immunoSEQ multiplex PCR, the TCRdb table keeps only in-frame clones and is missing some. D and trimming come from the DNA, and the V and J calls and clone size come from that table. This sample carries 100,000 to 150,000 clones, around 87% of them seen once, and the ten largest clones take 3% to 4%. Sequenced material: peripheral blood. The TCR sequence derives from a woman aged 55 to 70 with acute or convalescent COVID-19.

This CDR3 is CATSDLGDQGRGRETQYF. In DNA, the CDR3 is TGTGCCACCAGTGATTTGGGTGACCAGGGTAGGGGTCGAGAGACCCAGTACTTC. The chain joins TRBV24-1 to TRBJ2-5; perhaps TRBD1 as D (5 bases). The V gene lost 0 bases and the J gene lost 4 bases, with 20 bases spanning the gap. Germline V gives CDR1 KGHDR, CDR2 SFDVKD. The CDR3 is 18 amino acids.